The 4 T cell receptor beta chains reported below all come from one sample, sequenced in a study of control samples from healthy donors and cancer patients. Assay: immunoSEQ multiplex PCR; the TCRdb copy retains only in-frame clones and omits some. This sample yields some 140,000 clones, of which roughly 94% are seen a single time; 14% belongs to the top ten. Sequenced material: PBMCs. These receptors were collected from a man in his sixties with colorectal cancer.

V and J are TRBV12-5 and TRBJ2-7, with D perhaps given as TRBD1 or TRBD2 (5 bases each). V was pared by 1 base and J by 2 bases, with 18 bases between. CDR3 length: 17 amino acids. Looked up from germline, CDR1 is LGHNT and CDR2 is FRNRAP. CDR3 protein: CASGLARRDGKTYEQYF. CDR3 sequence (DNA): TGTGCTAGTGGTTTGGCGCGCCGGGACGGGAAGACCTACGAGCAGTACTTC.

The chain employs TRBV7-2 and TRBJ2-5; TRBD1 matches 9 bases. Losses at the gene ends were 5 bases for V and 4 bases for J; bases not matched to a gene: 8. The CDR3 runs to 15 residues. Germline V gene data show CDR1 as SGHTA and CDR2 as FQGNSA. CDR3 DNA: TGTGCCAGCAGCACAACGGGACAGGGAGGAGAGACCCAGTACTTC. Translating it yields CASSTTGQGGETQYF.

V gene TRBV2 combines with J gene TRBJ1-4; D might be TRBD1 (5 bases). Trimming removed 6 bases at V and 7 bases at J, with 12 bases between. The CDR3 has 13 residues. Looked up from germline, CDR1 is SNHLY and CDR2 is FYNNEI. This CDR3 is CASRGHRTEKLFF. CDR3 nucleotide sequence: TGTGCCAGCAGGGGGCATCGTACTGAAAAACTGTTTTTT.

This clone appeared once. The rearrangement uses TRBV4-2 and TRBJ1-3; a weak D match, TRBD1 (6 bases). This CDR3 has 15 residues. Germline values: CDR1 LGHNA, CDR2 YNFKEQ. The germline V and J ends were trimmed by 0 bases and 2 bases, with 8 bases remaining between them. CDR3 loop: CASSQDPGAGNTIYF. DNA of the CDR3: TGTGCCAGCAGCCAAGATCCAGGGGCTGGAAACACCATATATTTT.